Reported below is one T cell receptor beta chain. This CDR3 has 14 residues. CDR1 is SGHTS and CDR2 is YDEGEE in the germline V gene. Trimming cost V 2 bases and J 2 bases, with 11 bases left between them. The data are from a study of T cell changes during pregnancy in multiple sclerosis. Assay: immunoSEQ multiplex PCR; the TCRdb copy retains only in-frame clones and omits some. The sample carries 46,000 or so clones, 80% to 95% recorded once. V and J are TRBV5-8 and TRBJ2-7, with D possibly TRBD2 on 5 matching bases. Sequenced material: CD8+ T cells from peripheral blood mononuclear cells, taken after pregnancy. The clonotype comes from a female donor with multiple sclerosis, enrolled in a pregnancy study. The CDR3 DNA is TGTGCCAGCAGCTTAAGGAGGAACCCCTACGAGCAGTACTTC. Its protein product is CASSLRRNPYEQYF.